These T cell receptor beta chains were read from a single sample in a study of cytomegalovirus exposure and HLA in healthy donors. Sequenced by immunoSEQ multiplex PCR; TCRdb stores in-frame clones only, minus some. The data show around 120,000 clones, about three quarters seen once. The sequenced sample consisted of PBMCs. The receptors come from an older woman in good health and CMV-seropositive. Both conserved end residues are part of each CDR3. D genes are given only for firm matches. Clone size is not always given. Where it is, it says once, few, many or a class for expanded clones.

V	size	J	D	DNA	CDR3
TRBV2	-	TRBJ2-5	-	TGTGCCAGCAGTGAAGCGCTTCTTGGGGCAGGTCACCAAGAGACCCAGTACTTC	CASSEALLGAGHQETQYF
TRBV9	-	TRBJ1-1	TRBD1	TGTGCCAGCAGCGCCCCGGGACAGGGGATGAACACTGAAGCTTTCTTT	CASSAPGQGMNTEAFF
TRBV27	few	TRBJ2-1	-	TGTGCCAGCAGTTTATTGGGCAGGGATTACAATGAGCAGTTCTTC	CASSLLGRDYNEQFF
TRBV5-1	few	TRBJ1-5	-	TGCGCCAGCAGCTTGGGGGGAGGTAGCAATCAGCCCCAGCATTTT	CASSLGGGSNQPQHF
TRBV5-1	-	TRBJ1-2	-	TGCGCCAGCAGCCCTCCGACAGTAGACGACTCTGGTGGCTACACCTTC	CASSPPTVDDSGGYTF
TRBV29-1	-	TRBJ1-4	-	TGCAGCGTTGTTGACAGATCTTATCGAGAAAAACTGTTTTTT	CSVVDRSYREKLFF
TRBV7-9	-	TRBJ2-5	TRBD2	TGTGCCAGCACCCCCGGGGCTAGCGGGGCAGAGACCCAGTACTTC	CASTPGASGAETQYF
TRBV9	-	TRBJ2-7	TRBD1	TGTGCCAGCAGCCTGGGACAGACCTACGAGCAGTACTTC	CASSLGQTYEQYF
TRBV25-1	-	TRBJ2-5	TRBD1	TGTGCCAGCAGTCCCCGTCCGGGACAGTACCAAGAGACCCAGTACTTC	CASSPRPGQYQETQYF
TRBV18	few	TRBJ1-2	TRBD1	TGTGCCAGCTCACCGGACGGACAGGCCGTCTATGGCTACACCTTC	CASSPDGQAVYGYTF
TRBV19	few	TRBJ2-5	-	TGTGCCAGTAGTACGGGGACAATCGGGGAGACCCAGTACTTC	CASSTGTIGETQYF
TRBV5-6	-	TRBJ1-1	-	TGTGCCAGCAGCTCACCGAGGGGGGGGAACACTGAAGCTTTCTTT	CASSSPRGGNTEAFF
TRBV29-1	-	TRBJ1-3	-	TGCAGCGTTGATACAGGGAGCTCTGGAAACACCATATATTTT	CSVDTGSSGNTIYF
TRBV5-1	-	TRBJ1-1	TRBD1	TGCGCCAGCAGCTTGGAGGAGACAGGGGTTACTGAAGCTTTCTTT	CASSLEETGVTEAFF
TRBV5-1	-	TRBJ2-2	-	TGCGCCAGCAGCAACCCAGATAACACCGGGGAGCTGTTTTTT	CASSNPDNTGELFF
TRBV9	-	TRBJ1-5	-	TGTGCCAGCAGCGTAACAGATAGCAATCAGCCCCAGCATTTT	CASSVTDSNQPQHF
TRBV5-6	-	TRBJ1-1	-	TGTGCCAGCAGCTTCGGTACTGAAGCTTTCTTT	CASSFGTEAFF
TRBV7-2	once	TRBJ1-4	-	TGTGCCAGCAGCTTAGTGGTAGGGGAAGGAGAAAAACTGTTTTTT	CASSLVVGEGEKLFF
TRBV10-1	-	TRBJ2-1	TRBD2	TGCGCCAGCAGTGACCGCGCGGGAGGGAGCGATGAGCAGTTCTTC	CASSDRAGGSDEQFF
TRBV10-3	-	TRBJ1-1	TRBD1	TGTGCCATCAACGGACAGGAACTTCCATCGCGAGCTTTCTTT	CAINGQELPSRAFF
TRBV11-2	-	TRBJ2-7	TRBD1	TGTGCCAGCAGCTCGACAGGGGGGGACGAGCAGTACTTC	CASSSTGGDEQYF
TRBV2	-	TRBJ1-1	-	TGTGCCAGCAGCCCAACCGGGGTTGAAGCTTTCTTT	CASSPTGVEAFF
TRBV6-5	few	TRBJ2-7	TRBD1	TGTGCCACCAGAGCCCCGGGACAGGAGACCTACGAGCAGTACTTC	CATRAPGQETYEQYF
TRBV4-1	-	TRBJ2-2	-	TGCGCCAGCAGCCAATGGTCCCGGGGGACGAACACCGGGGAGCTGTTTTTT	CASSQWSRGTNTGELFF
TRBV27	few	TRBJ1-4	TRBD1	TGTGCCAGCAGTCTGTATACAGGGGGGGAAAAACTGTTTTTT	CASSLYTGGEKLFF
TRBV19	-	TRBJ1-1	-	TGTGCCAGTAGTACCCGGGGGTTCATGAACACTGAAGCTTTCTTT	CASSTRGFMNTEAFF
TRBV2	-	TRBJ1-2	TRBD1	TGTGCCAGCGAGTACACAGGGGCCTATGGCTACACCTTC	CASEYTGAYGYTF
TRBV28	-	TRBJ2-5	TRBD1	TGTGCCAGCACCGGGACAGAAAAAGGCAGCCAAGAGACCCAGTACTTC	CASTGTEKGSQETQYF
TRBV6-4	-	TRBJ2-2	TRBD2	TGTGCCAGCAGCTACCTAGCGGGGGGTACCGGGGAGCTGTTTTTT	CASSYLAGGTGELFF
TRBV7-9	-	TRBJ2-1	-	TGTGCCAGCAGCTTAGGAGGGACAACCTACAATGAGCAGTTCTTC	CASSLGGTTYNEQFF
TRBV7-2	-	TRBJ1-1	-	TGTGCCAGCAGCTTATACAGAAACACTGAAGCTTTCTTT	CASSLYRNTEAFF
TRBV21-1	-	TRBJ1-6	-	TGTGCCAGCAGCAAGCCCCCCCTCATAAATACAGGGGGATCACCCCTCCACTTT	CASSKPPLINTGGSPLHF
TRBV9	-	TRBJ2-1	TRBD2	TGTGCCAGCAGCGTAGGGGGCGGGGGCTACAATGAGCAGTTCTTC	CASSVGGGGYNEQFF
TRBV28	-	TRBJ1-2	-	TGTGCCAGCAGTGCAGACACAAGGGGCTATGGCTACACCTTC	CASSADTRGYGYTF
TRBV7-8	-	TRBJ2-3	TRBD2	TGTGCCAGCAGCTTAGTCGGGCTAGCGGGTAGGGCAGATACGCAGTATTTT	CASSLVGLAGRADTQYF
TRBV11-2	-	TRBJ2-7	TRBD1	TGTGCCAGCAGCTTAGTCGTCGGACAGGAAGGCAGCGAGCAGTACTTC	CASSLVVGQEGSEQYF
TRBV4-1	-	TRBJ1-4	TRBD1	TGCGCCAGCAGCCAAGAGGACAGGGGGCAAGGAAAACTGTTTTTT	CASSQEDRGQGKLFF
TRBV27	-	TRBJ1-2	-	TGTGCCAGCAGTTTATCGGGAGTAATTGTCTATGGCTACACCTTC	CASSLSGVIVYGYTF
TRBV7-2	-	TRBJ2-5	TRBD2	TGTGCCGAGACGGGGACTAGCGGGGTTCGGGAGACCCAGTACTTC	CAETGTSGVRETQYF
TRBV6-1	-	TRBJ1-1	TRBD1	TGTGCCAGCAGCCGACTACAGGGGGCCTTCACTGAAGCTTTCTTT	CASSRLQGAFTEAFF
TRBV19	-	TRBJ2-5	TRBD2	TGTGCCAGTAGTTTCCGACTAGCGGGGGCAGAGACCCAGTACTTC	CASSFRLAGAETQYF
TRBV6-4	few	TRBJ1-1	-	TGTGCCAGCAGTCCATCACAGGGAAGTACTGAAGCTTTCTTT	CASSPSQGSTEAFF
TRBV6-5	-	TRBJ2-7	-	TGTGCCAGCAGTTACTCCCAAACGGGTTCCTACGAGCAGTACTTC	CASSYSQTGSYEQYF
TRBV5-1	-	TRBJ2-5	TRBD1	TGCGCCAGCAGCTTCGGGGACAGCGCGTACCAAGAGACCCAGTACTTC	CASSFGDSAYQETQYF
TRBV7-3	-	TRBJ1-2	TRBD1	TGTGCCAGCAGCGCCGCAACCGGGACAGGGGAGGGCTACACCTTC	CASSAATGTGEGYTF